This passage covers 30 T cell receptor beta chains from one sample sequenced in a study of CD8+ T cells in alopecia areata. Investigators isolated RNA and reverse transcribed it into cDNA to act as the sequencing template. Profiling relied on immunoSEQ multiplex PCR, and the TCRdb table lists in-frame clones only, not all of them. The data show around 160,000 clones, with around 60% seen just once and 13% to 15% held by the top ten. Treatment specified: oral pan-JAK inhibitor, 5-10 mg twice daily. Sample: CD4+ T cells sorted from blood, taken at week 24, from a patient treated with tofacitinib. Every receptor here comes from a human donor with alopecia areata.

The chain employs TRBV30 and TRBJ2-5; 8 bases agree with TRBD2. V gave up 3 bases and J gave up 3 bases; unmatched junction bases: 6. This CDR3 is built from 14 residues. The germline V gene has CDR1 GTSNPN and CDR2 SVGIG (reference sequence). CDR3 coding DNA: TGTGCCTGGAGGGGAGCGGGGGCGAAAGAGACCCAGTACTTC. It translates to CAWRGAGAKETQYF.

The chain carries TRBV7-9 and TRBJ2-5; tentatively, D is TRBD2 (5 bases). The CDR3 runs 14 residues. The germline gives CDR1 SEHNR, CDR2 FQNEAQ (reference sequence). The germline V and J ends were trimmed by 3 bases and 1 base, with 9 bases remaining between them. This CDR3 is CASSLRALQETQYF. As DNA, the CDR3 is TGTGCCAGCAGCTTGCGGGCGCTCCAAGAGACCCAGTACTTC.

Ten or more counts support this clone. The genes are TRBV9 and TRBJ1-1, with TRBD1 matching over 9 bases. This CDR3 spans 14 amino acids. J lost 11 bases, V lost 3 bases, and 11 bases had no gene match. CDR1 is SGDLS and CDR2 is YYNGEE in the germline V gene. As DNA, the CDR3 is TGTGCCAGCAGCGCTACAGGGGGCGCGGGGGCCGCTTTCTTT. It yields the protein CASSATGGAGAAFF.

The rearrangement joins TRBV6-5 to TRBJ1-2, with TRBD1 as a possible D gene (6 bases). V dropped 0 bases and J dropped 4 bases, with 12 bases sitting between them. CDR1 MNHEY and CDR2 SVGAGI come from the germline V gene. This CDR3 contains 15 residues. The CDR3 nucleotides are TGTGCCAGCAGTTACTCCCGACAGGATATCTATGGCTACACCTTC. Amino acids: CASSYSRQDIYGYTF.

CDR3 DNA: TGCGCCAGCAGCAAACCAGACCAAGGGGAGACCCAGTACTTC. As protein: CASSKPDQGETQYF. V gene TRBV5-1 combines with J gene TRBJ2-5; D gene ambiguous. The CDR3 loop spans 14 amino acids. V lost 4 bases to trimming and J lost 5 bases, with 15 bases between them. Germline CDR1 is SGHRS and CDR2 is YFSETQ.

The CDR3 protein is CASRRGGRGGQPQHF. The CDR3 DNA follows: TGTGCCAGCAGACGAGGAGGGCGTGGAGGTCAGCCCCAGCATTTT. The V call is TRBV2, the J call TRBJ1-5, with D unresolved. CDR1 is SNHLY, CDR2 FYNNEI, per germline. Trimming left V 6 bases short and J 6 bases short, with 18 bases between. The CDR3 covers 15 residues.

CDR3 coding DNA: TGCAGCGTTGATGGGGGAGATACGCAGTATTTT. Amino acids: CSVDGGDTQYF. The chain combines TRBV29-1 with TRBJ2-3; either TRBD1 or TRBD2 may fit D (5 bases each). Germline V lookup: CDR1 SQVTM, CDR2 ANQGSEA. The CDR3 is made up of 11 amino acids. The V and J ends lost 3 bases and 5 bases respectively, with 6 bases between them.

This clone was detected ten times or more. The chain couples TRBV27 to TRBJ2-3; D uncertain. The CDR3 contains 15 residues. Germline-derived CDR1 and CDR2 are MNHEY and SMNVEV (reference sequence). Trimming stripped 3 bases from V and 2 bases from J, with 12 bases between. Here the CDR3 DNA reads TGTGCCAGCAGTTTGTGGCCTCTGACCACAGATACGCAGTATTTT. Translation: CASSLWPLTTDTQYF.

The CDR3 DNA reads as TGTGCCTGGAGTGTACCAGTGAACACCGGGGAGCTGTTTTTT. Translating gives CAWSVPVNTGELFF. This rearrangement joins TRBV30 to TRBJ2-2, with D unclear. Trimming took 0 bases from V and 1 from J, leaving 6 bases between them. The CDR3 has 14 residues. Germline V gene data show CDR1 as GTSNPN and CDR2 as SVGIG (reference sequence).

This clone has a single count. The chain couples TRBV30 to TRBJ1-2; 8 bases fit TRBD1. Losses at the gene ends were 4 bases for V and 7 bases for J; bases not matched to a gene: 8. Germline V gene lookup returns CDR1 GTSNPN and CDR2 SVGIG (reference sequence). The CDR3 consists of 13 residues. The CDR3 loop is CAWNRGQAGGYTF. As DNA, the CDR3 is TGTGCCTGGAATAGGGGACAGGCGGGTGGCTACACCTTC.

In this sample, this clone turned up a few times. The chain's CDR3 is CASSPPAQGETQYF. CDR3 DNA: TGTGCCAGCTCACCACCTGCCCAGGGCGAGACCCAGTACTTC. The chain has TRBV18 and TRBJ2-5; D might be TRBD1 (5 bases). Trimming removed 0 bases at V and 5 bases at J, with 10 bases between. From germline, CDR1 is KGHSH and CDR2 LQKENI. The CDR3 is made up of 14 amino acids.

The chain uses TRBV19 and TRBJ1-3; 7 bases align to TRBD1. The V segment lost 6 bases and the J segment 2 bases; nucleotides outside the gene matches: 7. The CDR3 has 15 amino acids. The germline gives CDR1 LNHDA, CDR2 SQIVND (reference sequence). Here the CDR3 DNA reads TGTGCCAGTAGAGAAATAGACAGGGCTGGAAACACCATATATTTT. Its translation: CASREIDRAGNTIYF.

This clone occurred once. Here the CDR3 reads CASSLYSGEGYGYTF. CDR3 nucleotide sequence: TGTGCCAGCAGCTTGTATTCAGGGGAGGGCTATGGCTACACCTTC. The chain recombines TRBV5-6 with TRBJ1-2; D perhaps matches TRBD1 (6 bases). This CDR3 comprises 15 residues. Between the trimmed V and J ends, which lost 1 base and 4 bases, there was a span of 14 bases. Looked up from germline, CDR1 is SGHDT and CDR2 is YYEEEE.

The chain employs TRBV5-1 and TRBJ1-2; 7 bases are a match to TRBD1. The CDR3 is 13 residues long. V lost 9 bases and J lost 3; bases outside the gene matches: 8. Germline CDR1 SGHRS, CDR2 YFSETQ. The CDR3 bases are TGCGCCACCCGGGACAGCACACACTATGGCTACACCTTC. This encodes CATRDSTHYGYTF. The full variable domain, its missing parts supplied by reference TRBV5-1 and TRBJ1-2, is KAGVTQTPRYLIKTRGQQVTLSCSPISGHRSVSWYQQTPGQGLQFLFEYFSETQRNKGNFPGRFSGRQFSNSRSEMNVSTLELGDSALYLCATRDSTHYGYTFGSGTRLTVV.

The CDR3 sequence is CASSQEGSLNTEAFF. CDR3 nucleotide sequence: TGCGCCAGCAGCCAAGAGGGCAGCCTGAACACTGAAGCTTTCTTT. The rearrangement links TRBV4-1 to TRBJ1-1; D is ambiguous. The CDR3 has 15 residues. V was shortened by 0 bases and J by 0 bases, with 8 bases between the two germline ends. Germline V lookup: CDR1 MGHRA, CDR2 YSYEKL.

J is TRBJ1-1 and V is TRBV5-1, with a tentative D call TRBD1 (5 bases). The CDR3 length is 16 residues. V was shortened by 5 bases and J by 3 bases, with 20 bases between the two germline ends. The germline V gene encodes CDR1 SGHRS and CDR2 YFSETQ. The CDR3 DNA is TGCGCCAGCAGGCCCAGGACACGGATGACCTACACTGAAGCTTTCTTT. Protein: CASRPRTRMTYTEAFF.

This clone was found once. The chain joins TRBV29-1 to TRBJ2-3; 9 nucleotides align to TRBD2. The junction had 8 bases not matched to a gene; V was cut back by 3 bases and J by 7 bases. This CDR3 spans 14 amino acids. The germline gives CDR1 SQVTM, CDR2 ANQGSEA. The CDR3: CSVEGYAGGNTQYF. Written as DNA, the CDR3 is TGCAGCGTTGAGGGCTATGCGGGGGGGAATACGCAGTATTTT.

This clone appeared a few times. J is TRBJ1-5 and V is TRBV5-6; D possibly corresponds to TRBD1 (5 bases). V was cut by 3 bases and J by 3 bases, with 10 bases left in between. The V gene's germline CDR1 is SGHDT and CDR2 YYEEEE. The length of the CDR3 is 14 residues. The CDR3 DNA reads TGTGCCAGCAGCTCAACAGGTACCAATCAGCCCCAGCATTTT. Its protein is CASSSTGTNQPQHF.

V and J are TRBV4-1 and TRBJ2-3; 9 positions match TRBD1. The germline CDR1 and CDR2 sequences are MGHRA and YSYEKL. Germline trimming cut 6 bases from V and 5 bases from J; bases unmatched to any gene: 6. The CDR3 consists of 14 residues. CDR3 protein: CASSRTGARDTQYF. CDR3 DNA: TGCGCCAGCAGTCGGACAGGGGCTAGAGATACGCAGTATTTT.

This clone was counted between two and nine times. As DNA, the CDR3 is TGTGCCAGCAGTGATTGGACAGGGGTCACTGAAGCTTTCTTT. It encodes CASSDWTGVTEAFF. The chain uses TRBV6-1 and TRBJ1-1; TRBD1 agrees at 9 bases. The CDR3 runs to 14 residues. Germline CDR1 MNHNS, CDR2 SASEGT. J gave up 4 bases and V 3 bases, and 3 bases lay outside the gene matches.

This chain links TRBV5-1 with TRBJ1-1, with D perhaps TRBD1 (5 bases). V lost 3 bases, J lost 5 bases, and 17 bases lay in between. CDR1 is SGHRS and CDR2 is YFSETQ in the germline V gene. The CDR3 totals 15 residues. CDR3 DNA sequence: TGCGCCAGCAGCTCCAGAACAGGAACGCGGACTGAAGCTTTCTTT. Amino acids: CASSSRTGTRTEAFF.

CDR3 in amino acids: CASSTEAKNIQYF. The CDR3 DNA reads TGTGCCAGCAGTACGGAGGCCAAAAACATTCAGTACTTC. V usage is TRBV2 and J usage is TRBJ2-4; no firm D call. Germline V gene data show CDR1 as SNHLY and CDR2 as FYNNEI. Trimming cost V 5 bases and J 1 base, with 6 bases left between them. This CDR3 has 13 amino acids. The full variable domain, with the rest looked up from reference TRBV2 and TRBJ2-4, is EPEVTQTPSHQVTQMGQEVILRCVPISNHLYFYWYRQILGQKVEFLVSFYNNEISEKSEIFDDQFSVERPDGSNFTLKIRSTKLEDSAMYFCASSTEAKNIQYFGAGTRLSVL.

This chain joins TRBV7-2 and TRBJ2-7; D is possibly TRBD1 (6 bases). The CDR3 has 14 amino acids. CDR1 and CDR2 (germline): SGHTA, FQGNSA. V lost 1 base and J lost 6, with 13 bases in between. The CDR3 loop reads CASSLVGQGIEQYF. Written as DNA, the CDR3 is TGTGCCAGCAGCTTAGTGGGCCAGGGGATCGAGCAGTACTTC.

In this sample, this clone turned up a few times. The V call is TRBV6-5, the J call TRBJ1-4; D call uncertain. V lost 6 bases, J lost 0 bases, and 5 bases lay in between. The CDR3 extends over 13 amino acids. In germline, CDR1 is MNHEY, CDR2 SVGAGI. In DNA form, the CDR3 reads TGTGCCAGCAGCAGGACAACTAATGAAAAACTGTTTTTT. As protein: CASSRTTNEKLFF.

The V gene is TRBV5-6, the J gene TRBJ2-2, with no clear D. Trimming removed 2 bases from V and 4 bases from J, with 15 bases in between. The germline gives CDR1 SGHDT, CDR2 YYEEEE. This CDR3 spans 16 amino acids. The CDR3 sequence is CASSFWAVKGTGELFF. The CDR3 coding sequence is TGTGCCAGCAGCTTTTGGGCGGTTAAGGGCACCGGGGAGCTGTTTTTT.

V and J are TRBV7-8 and TRBJ2-2, with D unresolved. CDR1 is SGHVS, CDR2 FQNEAQ, per germline. This CDR3 comprises 12 residues. V lost 7 bases and J lost 7, with 10 bases in between. This CDR3 reads CASTPWGGELFF. The CDR3 region has the DNA TGTGCCAGCACCCCCTGGGGCGGGGAGCTGTTTTTT.

The chain recombines TRBV27 with TRBJ1-2; 10 bases agree with TRBD1. V lost 5 bases to trimming and J lost 1 base; unmatched junction nucleotides: 4. Germline CDR1 reads MNHEY; CDR2 reads SMNVEV (reference sequence). The CDR3 is 15 residues long. This CDR3 is CASSPRDRGNYGYTF. Here the CDR3 DNA reads TGTGCCAGCAGTCCCCGGGACAGGGGTAACTATGGCTACACCTTC.

CDR3 sequence (DNA): TGCGCCAGCAGCCTGGCCAGGGGGCGTTCCGAGACCCAGTACTTC. Protein product: CASSLARGRSETQYF. The chain combines TRBV5-1 with TRBJ2-5; 8 bases agree with TRBD1. This CDR3 is 15 amino acids long. Germline V gene sequence: CDR1 SGHRS, CDR2 YFSETQ. The trim removed 4 bases at V and 5 bases at J, leaving 10 bases unmatched.

J is TRBJ1-5 and V is TRBV7-3, with D unresolved. Germline V CDR1 and CDR2: SGHTA, FQGTGA. The germline V and J ends were trimmed by 4 bases and 1 base, with 11 bases remaining between them. The CDR3 consists of 15 residues. The CDR3 DNA is TGTGCCAGCAGCTATCCCGGGGTGAGCAATCAGCCCCAGCATTTT. It translates to CASSYPGVSNQPQHF.

CDR3 loop: CASSVGTVEYEKLFF. The DNA for the CDR3 is TGTGCCAGCAGCGTCGGGACAGTCGAGTACGAAAAACTGTTTTTT. The chain uses TRBV9 and TRBJ1-4; 7 bases are a match to TRBD1. The CDR3 covers 15 residues. Trimming cost V 2 bases and J 8 bases; bases outside gene matches: 9. Germline-derived CDR1 and CDR2 are SGDLS and YYNGEE.